These T cell receptor beta chains were read from a single sample in a study of blood T cell repertoires in COVID-19. Repertoires were generated with immunoSEQ multiplex PCR, while TCRdb's copy carries only in-frame clones and drops some. The sample holds hundreds of thousands of clones, just under 90% seen once. The source material was PBMCs or T cells enriched from blood (not recorded which). These receptors were collected from a woman aged 50 to 60 who had recovered from COVID-19. CDR3s include the opening cysteine and the closing phenylalanine or tryptophan. A D gene is named only where the DNA matches it firmly. Where a row states a size, it is once, few, many or the class of an expanded clone; other rows omit it.

v_call	j_call	clone_size	d_call	cdr3_aa	cdr3_nt
TRBV18	TRBJ2-3	NA	NA	CASSPARGDLSTDTQYF	TGTGCCAGCTCACCCGCTAGGGGCGACCTTTCCACAGATACGCAGTATTTT
TRBV4-1	TRBJ2-5	NA	TRBD2	CASSQDPQRGLGGQETQYF	TGCGCCAGCAGCCAAGATCCCCAGCGGGGGTTGGGCGGGCAAGAGACCCAGTACTTC
TRBV30	TRBJ1-4	few	TRBD1	CAWTPTGRREKLFF	TGTGCCTGGACCCCGACAGGGAGGAGAGAAAAACTGTTTTTT
TRBV6-5	TRBJ2-3	NA	NA	CAAQAGYTDTQYF	TGTGCAGCACAGGCGGGGTACACAGATACGCAGTATTTT
TRBV27	TRBJ1-1	NA	TRBD1	CASADRVNTEAFF	TGTGCCAGCGCGGACAGGGTGAACACTGAAGCTTTCTTT
TRBV5-4	TRBJ1-1	NA	NA	CASSLRVGNTEAFF	TGTGCCAGCAGCTTGCGGGTAGGGAACACTGAAGCTTTCTTT
TRBV3-1/TRBV3-2	TRBJ1-6	NA	NA	CASSRTGGYNSPLHF	TGTGCCAGCAGCCGAACGGGAGGGTATAATTCACCCCTCCACTTT
TRBV5-5	TRBJ2-5	NA	NA	CASSFYRVEETQYF	TGTGCCAGCAGCTTTTACAGGGTAGAAGAGACCCAGTACTTC
TRBV4-3	TRBJ2-1	once	TRBD2	CASSQGTSGDEQFF	TGCGCCAGCAGCCAAGGGACTAGCGGGGATGAGCAGTTCTTC
TRBV7-8	TRBJ1-6	NA	NA	CASSLQGSSYNSPLHF	TGTGCCAGCAGCTTACAGGGGAGCTCCTATAATTCACCCCTCCACTTT
TRBV6-4	TRBJ1-5	NA	TRBD1	CASSDSGTGIQPQHF	TGTGCCAGCAGTGACTCGGGGACAGGGATTCAGCCCCAGCATTTT
TRBV29-1	TRBJ1-2	NA	TRBD1	CSVARTGETGYTF	TGCAGCGTTGCCCGGACAGGGGAGACTGGCTACACCTTC
TRBV3-1/TRBV3-2	TRBJ1-3	NA	NA	CASSQGRTSGNTIYF	TGTGCCAGCAGCCAAGGTCGTACGAGTGGAAACACCATATATTTT
TRBV5-6	TRBJ1-4	NA	TRBD1	CASSFAPQQGLNEKLFF	TGTGCCAGCAGCTTCGCACCCCAACAGGGGCTTAATGAAAAACTGTTTTTT
TRBV6-5	TRBJ1-1	once	NA	CASRGAHMNTEAFF	TGTGCCAGCAGGGGCGCGCACATGAACACTGAAGCTTTCTTT
TRBV18	TRBJ2-2	NA	NA	CASSPRQGRTGELFF	TGTGCCAGCTCACCCCGGCAGGGGCGCACCGGGGAGCTGTTTTTT